Shown below are 32 T cell receptor beta chains from a single sample sequenced in a study of beta chain features in type 1 diabetes. What these receptors recognize is not known. Study-level points and caveats: All four CD4+ subsets of Type 1 diabetes patients contained TCRB CDR3s that were moderately but significantly shorter.

Expressed TCRB transcripts were sequenced after all isolated RNA was converted to cDNA. Profiled with immunoSEQ multiplex PCR; TCRdb holds only in-frame clones, not every one. The sample includes around 600,000 clones, about an eighth seen only once; the top ten take roughly 0.11%. Sequenced: naive CD4+ T cells from blood. The receptor source for this set is a young man with type 1 diabetes.

A few counts support this clone. The rearrangement links TRBV6-4 to TRBJ2-1; TRBD2 agrees at 11 bases. The ends lost 3 bases at V and 7 bases at J; junction bases unmatched: 14. This CDR3 is built from 18 residues. CDR1 MRHNA and CDR2 SNTAGT come from the germline V gene. The chain's CDR3 is CASSETPFLAGGENEQFF. CDR3 bases: TGTGCCAGCAGTGAGACCCCCTTTCTAGCGGGGGGAGAGAATGAGCAGTTCTTC.

This clone was found a few times. The V gene is TRBV7-9, the J gene TRBJ1-1, with a weak D call TRBD1 (5 bases). Per the germline V gene, CDR1 is SEHNR and CDR2 is FQNEAQ (reference sequence). The CDR3 is 14 residues long. V lost 4 bases and J 10 bases, leaving 19 bases between the germline ends. The CDR3 region is CASSYGGGQVGAFF. The CDR3 DNA reads as TGTGCCAGCAGCTATGGAGGAGGACAAGTAGGAGCTTTCTTT.

A word on this clone: Distinct nucleotide sequences in the sample also encode this CDR3. This sequence joins TRBV7-2 and TRBJ1-4; D is possibly TRBD1 (6 bases). CDR1 and CDR2 from the germline V gene are SGHTA and FQGNSA. CDR3 size: 14 residues. V was trimmed by 3 bases and J by 1 base, leaving 6 bases between them. The CDR3 protein is CASSFRGTNEKLFF. Here the CDR3 DNA reads TGTGCCAGCAGCTTCAGGGGAACTAATGAAAAACTGTTTTTT.

Only a few counts were recorded for this clone. The chain has TRBV25-1 and TRBJ2-2; TRBD1 is a possible D gene (6 bases). Germline V lookup: CDR1 MGHDK, CDR2 SYGVNS. Trimming took 3 bases from V and 5 from J, leaving 16 bases between them. This CDR3 is 16 amino acids long. CDR3 amino acids: CASSDPTGEGTGELFF. CDR3 nucleotide sequence: TGTGCCAGCAGTGACCCGACAGGCGAGGGGACCGGGGAGCTGTTTTTT.

This sequence joins TRBV28 and TRBJ2-4, with a possible D match to TRBD2 (5 bases). Trimming removed 5 bases at V and 0 bases at J, with 14 bases between. In germline, CDR1 is MDHEN, CDR2 SYDVKM. This CDR3 contains 16 residues. Written as DNA, the CDR3 is TGTGCCAGCAGTCCCCTCCAGCGGCTAGCCAAAAACATTCAGTACTTC. The encoded protein is CASSPLQRLAKNIQYF.

The chain is built from TRBV29-1 and TRBJ1-4; D remains unclear. V was pared by 4 bases and J by 3 bases, with 9 bases between. Germline V lookup: CDR1 SQVTM, CDR2 ANQGSEA. The CDR3 loop spans 13 amino acids. The CDR3 here is CSVVGGPNEKLFF. CDR3 nucleotide sequence: TGCAGCGTTGTAGGCGGCCCTAATGAAAAACTGTTTTTT.

This CDR3 is CACLRGRVYNEQFF. The CDR3 nucleotides read TGTGCCTGTCTCCGGGGCAGGGTATACAATGAGCAGTTCTTC. The chain uses TRBV30 and TRBJ2-1; D may correspond to TRBD1 or TRBD2 (5 bases each). CDR1 and CDR2 from the germline V gene are GTSNPN and SVGIG (reference sequence). The CDR3 is made up of 14 amino acids. Deletions cut 6 bases from V and 4 bases from J, with 16 bases between.

The chain recombines TRBV4-1 with TRBJ1-1, with D tentatively TRBD1 (5 bases). Germline V gene data show CDR1 as MGHRA and CDR2 as YSYEKL. V was shortened by 0 bases and J by 4 bases, with 12 bases between the two germline ends. The CDR3 has 15 residues. CDR3 residues: CASSQDPTVSTEAFF. The CDR3 DNA reads as TGCGCCAGCAGCCAAGATCCGACAGTTAGCACTGAAGCTTTCTTT.

The genes are TRBV10-3 and TRBJ2-3; 9 bases map to TRBD1. Germline V gives CDR1 ENHRY, CDR2 SYGVKD. This CDR3 is built from 15 residues. Germline trimming cut 7 bases from V and 2 bases from J; bases unmatched to any gene: 7. The CDR3 spells CAITEQGAATDTQYF. The CDR3 coding sequence is TGTGCCATCACCGAACAGGGGGCCGCCACAGATACGCAGTATTTT.

This chain uses TRBV6-1 with TRBJ2-5, with TRBD1 identical over 7 bases. CDR1 and CDR2 from the germline V gene are MNHNS and SASEGT. The CDR3 extends over 14 amino acids. Trimming removed 6 bases from V and 2 bases from J; junction bases left unmatched: 6. The CDR3 region has the DNA TGTGCCAGCAGAACCGGGACAGTTCAAGAGACCCAGTACTTC. Its translation: CASRTGTVQETQYF.

This clone occurred a few times. The rearrangement uses TRBV30 and TRBJ2-1, with D perhaps matching TRBD2 (6 bases). CDR1 is GTSNPN and CDR2 is SVGIG in the germline V gene (reference sequence). The CDR3 is 14 residues long. Trimming took 5 bases from V and 2 from J, leaving 13 bases between them. Here the CDR3 DNA reads TGTGCCTGGGGGGGGTACCCGGCCTACAATGAGCAGTTCTTC. Amino acids: CAWGGYPAYNEQFF.

This clone showed up just a few times. This chain links TRBV7-2 with TRBJ2-1, with D perhaps matching TRBD1 or TRBD2 (6 bases each). V was cut by 3 bases and J by 8 bases, with 17 bases left in between. The CDR3 is made up of 15 amino acids. Looked up from germline, CDR1 is SGHTA and CDR2 is FQGNSA. The CDR3 bases are TGTGCCAGCAGCTTCGGGGGCGGCCCTACACATGAGCAGTTCTTC. Translating it yields CASSFGGGPTHEQFF.

The chain is built from TRBV29-1 and TRBJ2-5; 9 nucleotides match TRBD1. CDR1 is SQVTM, CDR2 ANQGSEA, per germline. With V trimmed by 7 bases and J by 4 bases, 10 bases remained unmatched. There are 14 residues in the CDR3. Here the CDR3 DNA reads TGCAGCGCCTGGGGACAGGGAAAAAGAGAGACCCAGTACTTC. Protein product: CSAWGQGKRETQYF. The entire variable domain, with the rest obtained from reference TRBV29-1 and TRBJ2-5, is as follows: SAVISQKPSRDICQRGTSLTIQCQVDSQVTMMFWYRQQPGQSLTLIATANQGSEATYESGFVIDKFPISRPNLTFSTLTVSNMSPEDSSIYLCSAWGQGKRETQYFGPGTRLLVL.

The sample holds a few counts of this clone. The V and J genes are TRBV4-2 and TRBJ1-1; 8 bases match TRBD1. Looked up from germline, CDR1 is LGHNA and CDR2 is YNFKEQ. The ends lost 3 bases at V and 0 bases at J; junction bases unmatched: 9. The CDR3 has 17 residues. This chain's CDR3 is CASSHNEQGEMNTEAFF. The CDR3 DNA sequence: TGTGCCAGCAGCCATAACGAACAGGGGGAGATGAACACTGAAGCTTTCTTT.

This clone has only a few counts. J is TRBJ1-2 and V is TRBV2; D gene uncertain. The CDR3 is 13 amino acids. The germline V gene encodes CDR1 SNHLY and CDR2 FYNNEI. V lost 6 bases and J 3 bases, leaving 11 bases between the germline ends. In DNA, the CDR3 is TGTGCCAGCAGCGCTGACATTGACTATGGCTACACCTTC. Residues: CASSADIDYGYTF.

This clone has just a few counts. The gene calls are TRBV21-1 and TRBJ2-5; the DNA was not compared with TRBD1, the D call given in the table. TRBV21-1 is labeled a pseudogene. The CDR3 length is 13 residues. CDR3 region: CASSKWHQETQYF. CDR3 nucleotide sequence: TGTGCCAGCAGCAAATGGCACCAAGAGACCCAGTACTTC.

The chain joins TRBV29-1 to TRBJ2-5; D is unclear. Germline-derived CDR1 and CDR2 are SQVTM and ANQGSEA. Trimming took 7 bases from V and 7 from J, leaving 10 bases between them. The CDR3 is made up of 10 amino acids. Here the CDR3 DNA reads TGCAGCGCCACCACTCCGACCCAGTACTTC. It translates to CSATTPTQYF.

This clone appeared a few times. The V gene is TRBV27, the J gene TRBJ1-2; possible D gene TRBD1, 6 bases. Germline CDR1 and CDR2: MNHEY and SMNVEV (reference sequence). The ends were cut back, 6 bases at V and 0 bases at J, with 20 bases in the middle. This CDR3 is built from 17 residues. The CDR3 loop reads CASSKIADSQTNYGYTF. For the CDR3, the DNA is TGTGCCAGCAGCAAGATTGCGGACAGCCAGACTAACTATGGCTACACCTTC.

The chain carries TRBV27 and TRBJ1-1, with TRBD1 as a possible D gene (5 bases). V was trimmed by 2 bases and J by 1 base, leaving 5 bases between them. This CDR3 contains 13 residues. The germline gives CDR1 MNHEY, CDR2 SMNVEV (reference sequence). CDR3 DNA sequence: TGTGCCAGCAGTTTAAGGGGGAACACTGAAGCTTTCTTT. Translation: CASSLRGNTEAFF.

A remark on this clone: This sample also contains other DNA sequences that code for the same CDR3. V is TRBV27 and J is TRBJ2-3; no reliable D call. V shed 6 bases and J shed 3 bases, with 4 bases lying between them. The V gene's germline CDR1 is MNHEY and CDR2 SMNVEV (reference sequence). The CDR3 spans 11 residues. Written as DNA, the CDR3 is TGTGCCAGCAGAGAAACAGATACGCAGTATTTT. It is translated as CASRETDTQYF.

This clone was observed a few times. The CDR3 sequence is CASSVGAGTDNSPLHF. The CDR3 DNA reads TGTGCCAGCAGCGTAGGGGCGGGGACAGATAATTCACCCCTCCACTTT. The gene calls are TRBV9 and TRBJ1-6; 7 nucleotides line up with TRBD1. Germline CDR1 is SGDLS and CDR2 is YYNGEE. The CDR3 length is 16 residues. V was clipped by 0 bases and J by 5 bases; unmatched bases: 5.

The V call is TRBV30, the J call TRBJ2-7, with D possibly being TRBD1 (6 bases). The V end was cut by 1 base, the J end by 5 bases, with 18 bases between. Per the germline V gene, CDR1 is GTSNPN and CDR2 is SVGIG (reference sequence). The CDR3 totals 15 residues. CDR3 coding DNA: TGTGCCTGGAGTGATCCAGGCAGGGGTTTAAACGAGCAGTACTTC. It yields the protein CAWSDPGRGLNEQYF.

The chain employs TRBV27 and TRBJ2-6; the D is unclear. From germline, CDR1 is MNHEY and CDR2 SMNVEV (reference sequence). Trimming took 8 bases from V and 2 from J, leaving 16 bases between them. This CDR3 comprises 16 residues. This chain's CDR3 is CASSPSYRAGANVLTF. For the CDR3, the DNA is TGTGCCAGCTCTCCCAGTTACAGAGCTGGGGCCAACGTCCTGACTTTC.

This clone was counted between two and nine times. This chain links TRBV10-3 with TRBJ1-1; no reliable D call. In germline, CDR1 is ENHRY, CDR2 SYGVKD. Trimming pared 3 bases from V and 4 bases from J, leaving 12 bases between. This CDR3 contains 14 residues. For the CDR3, the DNA is TGTGCCATCAGTGATGAGGGAAAGCGCACTGAAGCTTTCTTT. Translation: CAISDEGKRTEAFF.

The chain has TRBV5-1 and TRBJ2-2; TRBD2 agrees at 9 bases. CDR3 length: 17 residues. J lost 6 bases, V lost 0 bases, and 9 bases had no gene match. Germline lookup yields CDR1 SGHRS and CDR2 YFSETQ. CDR3 in DNA: TGCGCCAGCAGCTTGGGGAATACGGGACTAGCCTCCGGGGAGCTGTTTTTT. Protein product: CASSLGNTGLASGELFF.

The chain is built from TRBV7-2 and TRBJ2-4; no clear D. The germline gives CDR1 SGHTA, CDR2 FQGNSA. The CDR3 extends over 17 amino acids. Trimming took 1 base from V and 0 from J, leaving 13 bases between them. The CDR3 is CASSLEAATLAKNIQYF. CDR3 nucleotides: TGTGCCAGCAGCTTAGAGGCGGCCACGCTAGCCAAAAACATTCAGTACTTC.

Here the CDR3 DNA reads TGCGCCAGCAGCCAAGATTGGGGGCCAAAAGAGTACGAGCAGTACTTC. Its translation: CASSQDWGPKEYEQYF. The chain employs TRBV4-1 and TRBJ2-7, with a possible D match to TRBD1 (6 bases). V was clipped by 0 bases and J by 4 bases, with 16 bases between them. The germline V gene encodes CDR1 MGHRA and CDR2 YSYEKL. The CDR3 spans 16 residues.

In this sample, this clone turned up a few times. The chain carries TRBV10-3 and TRBJ1-6; 9 positions match TRBD1. Per the germline V gene, CDR1 is ENHRY and CDR2 is SYGVKD. The CDR3 sequence is 14 residues long. The J segment lost 8 bases and the V segment lost 7 bases, leaving 6 bases of the junction unmatched. The CDR3 nucleotides read TGTGCCATCAATGGACAGGGGAAGGATTCACCCCTCCACTTT. Encoded protein: CAINGQGKDSPLHF.

The rearrangement links TRBV14 to TRBJ1-6; 8 bases align to TRBD1. Unmatched junction bases numbered 6, after V lost 5 bases and J lost 6 bases. The germline V gene encodes CDR1 SGHDN and CDR2 FVKESK. CDR3 length: 15 residues. CDR3 protein: CASSATGGGNSPLHF. For the CDR3, the DNA is TGTGCCAGCAGCGCCACAGGGGGAGGTAATTCACCCCTCCACTTT.

V is TRBV11-3 and J is TRBJ2-1; D might be TRBD2 (5 bases). The germline V gene has CDR1 SGHNT and CDR2 YENEEA. This CDR3 has 14 residues. V was trimmed by 2 bases and J by 1 base, leaving 6 bases between them. The CDR3 sequence is CASSLSGSYNEQFF. The DNA for the CDR3 is TGTGCCAGCAGCTTAAGCGGTTCCTACAATGAGCAGTTCTTC.

This clone was counted a few times. The chain has TRBV9 and TRBJ2-3; no firm D call. V was cut by 2 bases and J by 4 bases, with 17 bases left in between. Germline assignment: CDR1 SGDLS and CDR2 YYNGEE. This CDR3 comprises 16 residues. This chain's CDR3 is CASSVADGHDADTQYF. CDR3 in DNA: TGTGCCAGCAGCGTCGCCGACGGGCACGACGCAGATACGCAGTATTTT. Variable domain in full (rest from reference TRBV9 and TRBJ2-3): DSGVTQTPKHLITATGQRVTLRCSPRSGDLSVYWYQQSLDQGLQFLIQYYNGEERAKGNILERFSAQQFPDLHSELNLSSLELGDSALYFCASSVADGHDADTQYFGPGTRLTVL.

This clone has just a few counts. The chain is built from TRBV7-8 and TRBJ2-5; D is perhaps TRBD2 (5 bases). V lost 2 bases and J 3 bases, leaving 7 bases between the germline ends. Per the germline V gene, CDR1 is SGHVS and CDR2 is FQNEAQ. This CDR3 is built from 13 residues. CDR3 sequence: CASSLTGKETQYF. The CDR3 DNA is TGTGCCAGCAGCTTAACGGGAAAAGAGACCCAGTACTTC.